This T cell receptor (beta chain) was identified in a study of CD8 T cells in Susac syndrome. Findings and limits, study-wide: As the study acknowledged, the number of individuals who were part of its TCR sequencing and HLA analysis was relatively small.

Random hexamers were used to reverse transcribe the RNA input (about 0.45 to 1 ug). Coverage of TCR beta CDR3 amplification by immunoSEQ multiplex PCR extended to 54 Vbeta and 13 Jbeta. MiXCR, applied by TCRdb to the immunoSEQ multiplex PCR reads, yields one record per CDR3 protein. The table records 200,000 or so distinct CDR3 sequences, around 95% of them present only once. On this clonotype itself: Its specificity is unknown.

Diagnostic criteria for definite or probable disease, in their recently defined form, were met by the patients with Susac syndrome. The V and J ends lost 4 bases and 5 bases respectively, with 11 bases between them. The CDR3 totals 14 residues. The source is a human donor with Susac syndrome. Sequencing was carried out using CD4+ T cells from PBMCs. The J gene is TRBJ1-4, the V gene TRBV12-3 or TRBV12-4, with D tentatively TRBD1 (6 bases). CDR3 protein: CASSSRQENEKLFF. In DNA, the CDR3 is TGTGCCAGCAGTTCCAGACAGGAGAATGAAAAACTGTTTTTT.